The clone carrying this T cell receptor beta chain was recorded once. This record comes from a study of shared clonotypes between healthy human individuals. Study summary: Serving as donors were a couple of women and a few men, whose ages spanned 18 to 49. Three CD4 naive, three CD4 memory, two CD8 naive and one CD8 memory plate were used per donor.

Deep-level assay runs were performed. Some clones are missing from TCRdb's copy, which holds only in-frame ones; the method was immunoSEQ multiplex PCR. The profile covers around 600,000 clones, with 95% to 98% appearing a single time and approximately 0.33% taken by the ten largest. Cells designated naive CD8 were CD45RO-negative and were positively selected for CCR7, with terminally differentiated effector memory CD45RA+ cells excluded. Caucasian adults living in Nashville, Tennessee, provided all samples. CDR1 is SGHTA, CDR2 FQGNSA, per germline. V lost 3 bases and J lost 0, with 15 bases in between. CDR3 length: 16 amino acids.

The receptor comes from a man aged 25 to 40 in good health. The chain employs TRBV7-2 and TRBJ2-7; D could derive from TRBD1 or TRBD2 (6 bases each). Sequenced: naive CD8+ T cells sorted from blood. CDR3 loop: CASSFYGGRSSYEQYF. The CDR3 DNA reads as TGTGCCAGCAGCTTTTATGGGGGGCGGAGCTCCTACGAGCAGTACTTC.